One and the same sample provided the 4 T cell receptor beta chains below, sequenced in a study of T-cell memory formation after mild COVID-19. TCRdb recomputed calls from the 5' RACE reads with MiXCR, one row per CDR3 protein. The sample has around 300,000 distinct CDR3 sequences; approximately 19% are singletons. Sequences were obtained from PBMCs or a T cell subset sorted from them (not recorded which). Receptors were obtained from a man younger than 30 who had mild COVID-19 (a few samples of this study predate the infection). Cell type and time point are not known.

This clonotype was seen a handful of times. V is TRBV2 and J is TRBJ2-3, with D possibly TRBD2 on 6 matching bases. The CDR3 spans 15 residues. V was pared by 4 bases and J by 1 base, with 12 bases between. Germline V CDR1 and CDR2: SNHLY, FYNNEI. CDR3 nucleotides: TGTGCCAGCAGTGGCGGGACTCCAGGCACAGATACGCAGTATTTT. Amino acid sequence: CASSGGTPGTDTQYF.

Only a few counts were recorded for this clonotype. CDR3 loop: CASSPSGGAGETQYF. The CDR3 DNA sequence: TGTGCCAGCAGCCCTAGCGGGGGGGCGGGAGAGACCCAGTACTTC. The V and J genes are TRBV11-1 and TRBJ2-5, with 12 bases that match TRBD2. With 5 bases clipped from V and 4 bases from J, the junction kept 5 bases outside the gene matches. The CDR3 sequence is 15 residues long. Germline V lookup: CDR1 SGHAT, CDR2 FQDESV (reference sequence).

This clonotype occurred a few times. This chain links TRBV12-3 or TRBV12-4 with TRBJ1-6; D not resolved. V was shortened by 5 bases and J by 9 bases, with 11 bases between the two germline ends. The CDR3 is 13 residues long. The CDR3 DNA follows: TGTGCCAGCAGTCCGAATCTCGGTTCACCCCTCCACTTT. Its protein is CASSPNLGSPLHF.

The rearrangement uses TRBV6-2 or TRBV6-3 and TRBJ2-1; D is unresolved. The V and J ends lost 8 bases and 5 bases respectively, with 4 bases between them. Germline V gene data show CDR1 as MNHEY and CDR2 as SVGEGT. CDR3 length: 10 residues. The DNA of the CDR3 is TGTGCCAGCGCCAACAATGAGCAGTTCTTC. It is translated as CASANNEQFF.